This paragraph covers one T cell receptor (beta chain) sequence. This sample is part of a study of T cells in Graves' hyperthyroidism and ophthalmopathy. Orbital computed tomography and thyroid ultrasound, together with serum TRAb and thyroxine and clinical symptoms, were used for diagnoses. This CDR3 region has 15 residues. Trimming cost V 2 bases and J 6 bases, with 15 bases left between them. The germline V gene encodes CDR1 LNHNV and CDR2 YYDKDF (reference sequence). TCR beta CDR3 region amplification was performed from RNA transcripts. A first-round RT-PCR of the TCR CDR3 used the HTBI primer set. TCRdb reanalysed the multiplex PCR reads using MiXCR and keeps one entry per CDR3 protein. The table has a few hundred thousand distinct CDR3 sequences, 35% to 55% seen once.

The chain employs TRBV15 and TRBJ2-3; D is possibly TRBD1 (6 bases). Sequencing input: peripheral blood or thyroid tissue (not recorded which). This clonotype was obtained from an adult woman with Graves' disease, either hyperthyroidism or ophthalmopathy (not recorded which). The CDR3 is CATSRFEQGFDTQYF. In DNA form, the CDR3 reads TGTGCCACCAGCAGATTCGAACAGGGCTTCGATACGCAGTATTTT. Together with reference TRBV15 and TRBJ2-3, the CDR3 gives the full variable domain: DAMVIQNPRYQVTQFGKPVTLSCSQTLNHNVMYWYQQKSSQAPKLLFHYYDKDFNNEADTPDNFQSRRPNTSFCFLDIRSPGLGDTAMYLCATSRFEQGFDTQYFGPGTRLTVL.